This T cell receptor beta chain stems from a study of blood T cell repertoires in COVID-19. Study details: The samples span acute and convalescent COVID-19 from the United States, Italy and Spain. T cells, B-cell-depleted T cells, or PBMCs supplied cDNA or gDNA.

The germline V gene has CDR1 KGHSH and CDR2 LQKENI. Trimming pared 3 bases from V and 7 bases from J, leaving 16 bases between. The CDR3 length is 14 residues. The protocol was immunoSEQ multiplex PCR, while the TCRdb copy is restricted to in-frame clones and leaves out a portion. This table has roughly 110,000 clones, roughly 80% appearing once. This TCR was recovered from a human donor in a cohort sampled during active COVID-19. The V call is TRBV18, the J call TRBJ2-7; the D gene is possibly TRBD1 (6 bases). Sequenced: peripheral blood. Written as DNA, the CDR3 is TGTGCCAGCTCACCGAGGTCAGGGGCTGGGGAGCAGTACTTC. Translation: CASSPRSGAGEQYF.